This T cell receptor (beta chain) was identified in a study of blood T cell repertoires in COVID-19. Clones were read by immunoSEQ multiplex PCR, and TCRdb kept only the in-frame ones, dropping some. The sample shows about 200,000 clones, roughly three quarters of them seen only once. CDR1 and CDR2 from the germline V gene are WNHNN and SYGVQD (reference sequence). The junction had 8 bases not matched to a gene; V was cut back by 5 bases and J by 3 bases. This CDR3 has 15 residues. The TCR originated in a woman aged 40-49 years with COVID-19, enrolled during active disease. This chain connects TRBV10-1 to TRBJ1-2; 8 nucleotides match TRBD1. The sequencing sample was made of peripheral blood. CDR3 in DNA: TGCGCCAGCAGTACTAGACAGGGGTGCGACTATGGCTACACCTTC. It encodes CASSTRQGCDYGYTF.